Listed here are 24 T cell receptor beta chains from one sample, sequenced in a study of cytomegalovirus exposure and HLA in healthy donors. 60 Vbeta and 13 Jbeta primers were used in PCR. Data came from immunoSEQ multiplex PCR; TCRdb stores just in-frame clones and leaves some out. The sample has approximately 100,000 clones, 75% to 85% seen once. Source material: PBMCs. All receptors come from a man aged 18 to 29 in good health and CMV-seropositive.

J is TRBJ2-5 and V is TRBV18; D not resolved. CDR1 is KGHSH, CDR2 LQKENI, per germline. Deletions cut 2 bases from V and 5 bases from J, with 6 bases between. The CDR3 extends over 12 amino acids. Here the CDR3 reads CASSPAGETQYF. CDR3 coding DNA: TGTGCCAGCTCACCAGCCGGGGAGACCCAGTACTTC.

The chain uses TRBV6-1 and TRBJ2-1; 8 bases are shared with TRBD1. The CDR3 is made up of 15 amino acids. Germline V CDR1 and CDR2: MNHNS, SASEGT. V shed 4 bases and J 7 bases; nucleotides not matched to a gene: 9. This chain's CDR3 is CASSAGTGTINEQFF. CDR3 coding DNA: TGTGCCAGCAGTGCCGGGACAGGAACTATAAATGAGCAGTTCTTC.

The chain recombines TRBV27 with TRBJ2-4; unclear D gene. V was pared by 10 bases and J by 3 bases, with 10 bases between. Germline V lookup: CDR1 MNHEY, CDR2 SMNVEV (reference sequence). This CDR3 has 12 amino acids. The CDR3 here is CATQTGKNIQYF. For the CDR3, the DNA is TGTGCCACCCAGACGGGCAAAAACATTCAGTACTTC.

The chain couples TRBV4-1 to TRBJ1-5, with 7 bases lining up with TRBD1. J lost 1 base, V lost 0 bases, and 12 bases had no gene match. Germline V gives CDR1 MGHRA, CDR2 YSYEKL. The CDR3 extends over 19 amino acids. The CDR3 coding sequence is TGCGCCAGCAGCCAAGATCGGGGGGGACAGTTTACGAGCAATCAGCCCCAGCATTTT. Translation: CASSQDRGGQFTSNQPQHF.

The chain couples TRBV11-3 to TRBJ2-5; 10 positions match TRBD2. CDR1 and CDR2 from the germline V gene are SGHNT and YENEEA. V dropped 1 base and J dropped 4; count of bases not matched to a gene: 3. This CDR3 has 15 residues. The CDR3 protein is CASSLGGTSAETQYF. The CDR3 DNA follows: TGTGCCAGCAGCTTAGGCGGGACTAGCGCAGAGACCCAGTACTTC.

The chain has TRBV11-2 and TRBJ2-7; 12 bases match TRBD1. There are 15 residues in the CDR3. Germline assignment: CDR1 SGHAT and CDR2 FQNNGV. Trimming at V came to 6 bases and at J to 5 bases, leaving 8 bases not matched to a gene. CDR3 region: CASSLPGQGAHEQYF. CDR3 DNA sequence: TGTGCCAGCAGTCTACCGGGACAGGGGGCTCACGAGCAGTACTTC.

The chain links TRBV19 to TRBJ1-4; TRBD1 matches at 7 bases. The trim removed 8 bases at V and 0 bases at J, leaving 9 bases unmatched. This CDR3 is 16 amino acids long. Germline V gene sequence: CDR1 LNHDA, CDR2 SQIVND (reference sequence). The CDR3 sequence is CASGTGDPATNEKLFF. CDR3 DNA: TGTGCCAGTGGAACAGGGGACCCTGCAACTAATGAAAAACTGTTTTTT.

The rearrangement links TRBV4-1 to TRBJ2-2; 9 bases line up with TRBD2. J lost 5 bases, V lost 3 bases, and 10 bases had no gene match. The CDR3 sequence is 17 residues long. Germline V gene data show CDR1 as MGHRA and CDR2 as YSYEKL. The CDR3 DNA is TGCGCCAGCAGCCAGGACCCCCGCACTAGCGGGACCGGGGAGCTGTTTTTT. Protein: CASSQDPRTSGTGELFF.

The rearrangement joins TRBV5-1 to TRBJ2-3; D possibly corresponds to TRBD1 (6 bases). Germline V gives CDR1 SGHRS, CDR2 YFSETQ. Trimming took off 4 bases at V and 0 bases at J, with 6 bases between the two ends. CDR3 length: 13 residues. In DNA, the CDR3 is TGCGCCAGCAGCGGACAGAGCACAGATACGCAGTATTTT. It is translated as CASSGQSTDTQYF.

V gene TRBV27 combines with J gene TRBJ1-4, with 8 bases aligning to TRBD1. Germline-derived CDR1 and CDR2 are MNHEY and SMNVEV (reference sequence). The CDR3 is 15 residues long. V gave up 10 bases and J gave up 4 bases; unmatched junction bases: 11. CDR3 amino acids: CATKARGRGNEKLFF. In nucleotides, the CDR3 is TGTGCCACAAAAGCCAGGGGGCGCGGTAATGAAAAACTGTTTTTT.

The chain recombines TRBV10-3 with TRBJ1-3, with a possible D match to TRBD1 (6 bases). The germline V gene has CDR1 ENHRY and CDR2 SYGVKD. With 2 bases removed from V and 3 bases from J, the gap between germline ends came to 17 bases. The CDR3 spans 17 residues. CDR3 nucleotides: TGTGCCATCAGTGAGAGGAAACAGGGTTTAGGTGGAAACACCATATATTTT. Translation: CAISERKQGLGGNTIYF.

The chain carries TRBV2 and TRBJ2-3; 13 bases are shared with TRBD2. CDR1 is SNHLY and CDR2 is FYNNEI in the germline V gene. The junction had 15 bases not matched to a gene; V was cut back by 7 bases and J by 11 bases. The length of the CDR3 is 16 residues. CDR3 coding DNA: TGTGCCAGCAAACTCAGGGGGACTAGCGGGGCTTACCTGCAGTATTTT. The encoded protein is CASKLRGTSGAYLQYF.

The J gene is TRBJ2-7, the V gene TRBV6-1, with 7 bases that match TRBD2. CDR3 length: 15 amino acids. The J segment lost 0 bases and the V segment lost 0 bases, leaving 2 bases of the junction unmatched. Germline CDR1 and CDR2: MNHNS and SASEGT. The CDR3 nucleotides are TGTGCCAGCAGTGAAGCGGCTAGCGGCTCCTACGAGCAGTACTTC. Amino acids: CASSEAASGSYEQYF.

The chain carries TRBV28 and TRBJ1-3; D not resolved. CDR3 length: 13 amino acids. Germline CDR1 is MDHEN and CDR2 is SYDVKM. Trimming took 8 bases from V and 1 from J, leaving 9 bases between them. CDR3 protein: CASGGGSGNTIYF. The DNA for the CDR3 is TGTGCCAGCGGCGGAGGGTCTGGAAACACCATATATTTT.

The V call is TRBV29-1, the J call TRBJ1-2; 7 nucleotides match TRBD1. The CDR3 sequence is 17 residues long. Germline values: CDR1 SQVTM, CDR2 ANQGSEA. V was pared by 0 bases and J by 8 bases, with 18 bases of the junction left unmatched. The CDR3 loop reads CSVEDLQVYRTGIGYTF. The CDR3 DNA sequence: TGCAGCGTTGAAGATCTTCAGGTTTATCGGACAGGAATCGGCTACACCTTC.

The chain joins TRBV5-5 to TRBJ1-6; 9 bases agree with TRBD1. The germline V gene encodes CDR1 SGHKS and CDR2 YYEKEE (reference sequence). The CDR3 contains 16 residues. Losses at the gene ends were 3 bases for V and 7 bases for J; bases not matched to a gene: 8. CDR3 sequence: CASSSLTGGINSPLHF. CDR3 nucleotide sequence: TGTGCCAGCAGCTCCCTGACAGGGGGAATCAATTCACCCCTCCACTTT. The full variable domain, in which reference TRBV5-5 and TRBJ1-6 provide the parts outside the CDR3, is DAGVTQSPTHLIKTRGQQVTLRCSPISGHKSVSWYQQVLGQGPQFIFQYYEKEERGRGNFPDRFSARQFPNYSSELNVNALLLGDSALYLCASSSLTGGINSPLHFGNGTRLTVT.

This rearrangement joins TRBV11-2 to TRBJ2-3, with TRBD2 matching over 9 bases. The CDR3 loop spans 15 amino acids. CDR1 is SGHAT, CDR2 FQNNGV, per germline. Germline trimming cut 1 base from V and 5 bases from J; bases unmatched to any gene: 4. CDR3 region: CASSLGGGEVDTQYF. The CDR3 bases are TGTGCCAGCAGCTTAGGCGGGGGGGAAGTAGATACGCAGTATTTT.

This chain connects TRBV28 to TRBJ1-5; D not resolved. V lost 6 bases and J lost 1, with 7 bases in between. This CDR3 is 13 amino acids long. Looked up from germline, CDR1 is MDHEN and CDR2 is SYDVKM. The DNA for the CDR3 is TGTGCCAGCAGGACGGGAAGCAATCAGCCCCAGCATTTT. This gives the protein CASRTGSNQPQHF. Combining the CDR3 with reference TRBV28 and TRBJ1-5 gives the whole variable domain DVKVTQSSRYLVKRTGEKVFLECVQDMDHENMFWYRQDPGLGLRLIYFSYDVKMKEKGDIPEGYSVSREKKERFSLILESASTNQTSMYLCASRTGSNQPQHFGDGTRLSIL.

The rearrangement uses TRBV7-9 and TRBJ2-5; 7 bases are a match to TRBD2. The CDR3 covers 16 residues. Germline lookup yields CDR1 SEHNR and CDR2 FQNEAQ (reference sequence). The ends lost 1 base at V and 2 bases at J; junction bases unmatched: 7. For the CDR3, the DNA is TGTGCCAGCAGCTTAGTTCCGGGGGGTGTTCAAGAGACCCAGTACTTC. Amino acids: CASSLVPGGVQETQYF.

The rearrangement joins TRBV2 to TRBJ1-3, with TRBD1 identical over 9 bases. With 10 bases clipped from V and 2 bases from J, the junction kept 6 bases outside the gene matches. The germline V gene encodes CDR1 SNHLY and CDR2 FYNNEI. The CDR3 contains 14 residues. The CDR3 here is CANNRDRAGNTIYF. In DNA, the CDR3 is TGTGCCAACAACCGGGACAGGGCTGGAAACACCATATATTTT.

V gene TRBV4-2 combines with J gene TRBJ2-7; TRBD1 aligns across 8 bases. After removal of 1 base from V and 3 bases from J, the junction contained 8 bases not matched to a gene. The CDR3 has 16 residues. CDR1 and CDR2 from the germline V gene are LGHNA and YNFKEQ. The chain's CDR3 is CASSQGQGAPNYEQYF. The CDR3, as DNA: TGTGCCAGCAGCCAAGGCCAGGGGGCCCCTAACTACGAGCAGTACTTC.

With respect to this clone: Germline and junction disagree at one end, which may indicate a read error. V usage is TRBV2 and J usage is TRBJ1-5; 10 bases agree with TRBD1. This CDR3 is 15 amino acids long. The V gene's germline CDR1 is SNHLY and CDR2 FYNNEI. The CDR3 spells CASREGQGDNQPQHF. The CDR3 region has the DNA TGTGCCAGCAGGGAAGGACAGGGGGACAATCAGCCCCAGCATTTT.

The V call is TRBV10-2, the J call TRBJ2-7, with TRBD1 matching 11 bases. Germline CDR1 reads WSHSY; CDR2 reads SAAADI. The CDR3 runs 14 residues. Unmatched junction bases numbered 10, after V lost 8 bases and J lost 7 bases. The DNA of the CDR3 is TGCGCCAGCCAAATTGGACAGGGGGCTTTAGAGCAGTACTTC. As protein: CASQIGQGALEQYF.

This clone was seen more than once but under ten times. This CDR3 is CASSLSGTGNRYGYTF. CDR3 DNA: TGCGCCAGCAGCTTATCGGGGACAGGGAATCGCTATGGCTACACCTTC. The chain has TRBV5-1 and TRBJ1-2; TRBD1 agrees at 9 bases. Germline V gives CDR1 SGHRS, CDR2 YFSETQ. V trimming: 2 bases; J trimming: 4 bases; junction bases outside the gene matches: 9. The CDR3 runs 16 residues.